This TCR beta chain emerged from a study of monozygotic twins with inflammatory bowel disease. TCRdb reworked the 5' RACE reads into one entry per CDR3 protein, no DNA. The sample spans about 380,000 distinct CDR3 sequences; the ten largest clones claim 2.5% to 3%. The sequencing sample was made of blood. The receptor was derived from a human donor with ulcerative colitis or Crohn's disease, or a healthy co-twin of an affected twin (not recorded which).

The CDR3 spells CASSYTTGQGNEQFF. The chain joins TRBV6-2 or TRBV6-3 to TRBJ2-1; the D gene TCRdb calls, TRBD1, cannot be checked with no DNA. The CDR3 has 15 residues. CDR1 MNHEY and CDR2 SVGEGT come from the germline V gene.